The 24 T cell receptor beta chains below come from one sample, sequenced in a study of T cell responses to AZD1222 COVID-19 vaccine. Sequencing used immunoSEQ multiplex PCR; TCRdb keeps in-frame clones, though not all of them. The table records approximately 150,000 clones, 75% to 95% of them present only once. Specimen: peripheral blood, collected 28 days after the second AZD1222 dose. These receptors all come from an adult who received the AZD1222 COVID-19 vaccine.

This chain links TRBV5-1 with TRBJ2-7; 10 nucleotides agree with TRBD1. Germline lookup yields CDR1 SGHRS and CDR2 YFSETQ. The V gene end was trimmed by 0 bases and the J gene end by 5 bases; junction bases not matched to a gene: 5. This CDR3 is built from 15 residues. The CDR3 DNA reads as TGCGCCAGCAGCTTGGGCCGGACAGGGGGAGACGAGCAGTACTTC. Translating it yields CASSLGRTGGDEQYF.

This clone turned up a few times. The genes are TRBV19 and TRBJ1-2, with D hard to call. The CDR3 runs to 12 residues. V gave up 9 bases and J gave up 1 base, with 9 bases separating them. Germline assignment: CDR1 LNHDA and CDR2 SQIVND (reference sequence). CDR3 sequence reads: CASAGFNYGYTF. In DNA, the CDR3 is TGTGCCAGCGCGGGGTTTAACTATGGCTACACCTTC.

The V and J genes are TRBV7-9 and TRBJ2-1; 9 bases fit TRBD2. The J segment lost 6 bases and the V segment lost 7 bases, leaving 4 bases of the junction unmatched. The CDR3 sequence is 13 residues long. Germline values: CDR1 SEHNR, CDR2 FQNEAQ (reference sequence). The CDR3 is CASTSGATNEQFF. CDR3 DNA: TGTGCCAGCACTAGCGGGGCCACCAATGAGCAGTTCTTC.

The chain has TRBV7-2 and TRBJ1-6, with 9 bases identical to TRBD1. J was trimmed by 9 bases and V by 4 bases; bases with no gene match: 7. The CDR3 extends over 15 amino acids. Germline-derived CDR1 and CDR2 are SGHTA and FQGNSA. The CDR3: CASSSGQGLVSPLHF. The CDR3 DNA reads as TGTGCCAGCAGCTCCGGACAGGGGTTGGTTTCACCCCTCCACTTT.

The J gene is TRBJ1-1, the V gene TRBV3-1 (or the pseudogene TRBV3-2); D uncertain. Per germline, CDR1 LGHDT and CDR2 YNNKEL (reference sequence). The CDR3 contains 12 residues. The V end lost 7 bases, the J end lost 4 bases, and 10 bases lay between the germline ends. CDR3 amino acids: CASTGRLTEAFF. CDR3 in DNA: TGTGCCAGCACTGGCAGGCTCACTGAAGCTTTCTTT.

The DNA of the CDR3 is TGTGCCAGCAGTGACGACAGGTTTAATGAAAAACTGTTTTTT. Translation gives CASSDDRFNEKLFF. This chain connects TRBV25-1 to TRBJ1-4; TRBD1 is a possible D gene (6 bases). Looked up from germline, CDR1 is MGHDK and CDR2 is SYGVNS. CDR3 size: 14 residues. V dropped 3 bases and J dropped 4 bases, with 9 bases sitting between them.

This rearrangement joins TRBV10-3 to TRBJ2-3; D possibly matches TRBD1 or TRBD2 (5 bases each). Germline lookup yields CDR1 ENHRY and CDR2 SYGVKD. This CDR3 comprises 14 residues. The V and J ends lost 6 bases and 6 bases respectively, with 16 bases between them. The CDR3 here is CAIRGDGPYDTQYF. The CDR3 nucleotides read TGTGCCATCAGGGGGGACGGCCCTTATGATACGCAGTATTTT.

This clone came up once. The chain couples TRBV6-5 to TRBJ2-3, with D possibly TRBD2 on 6 matching bases. The CDR3 is made up of 15 amino acids. CDR1 is MNHEY, CDR2 SVGAGI, per germline. Trimming stripped 7 bases from V and 4 bases from J, with 18 bases between. CDR3 sequence (DNA): TGTGCCAGCACCTCGGGGGACTCCCAAGCAGATACGCAGTATTTT. This sequence encodes CASTSGDSQADTQYF.

V and J are TRBV2 and TRBJ1-4; 9 nucleotides match TRBD1. This CDR3 contains 15 residues. Unmatched junction bases numbered 7, after V lost 3 bases and J lost 8 bases. The germline V gene has CDR1 SNHLY and CDR2 FYNNEI. CDR3 sequence: CASSDGTGSREKLFF. The CDR3 region has the DNA TGTGCCAGCAGTGACGGGACAGGGAGTAGGGAAAAACTGTTTTTT.

The genes are TRBV7-6 and TRBJ2-7; 9 bases agree with TRBD1. The V segment lost 4 bases and the J segment 5 bases; nucleotides outside the gene matches: 6. The CDR3 runs to 14 residues. Looked up from germline, CDR1 is SGHVS and CDR2 is FNYEAQ. The CDR3 bases are TGTGCCAGCAGCTCCGGGACAGGGCTCGACGAGCAGTACTTC. Its protein product is CASSSGTGLDEQYF.

The V call is TRBV21-1, the J call TRBJ2-7. TRBV21-1 represents a pseudogene. The CDR3 runs to 11 residues. CDR3 DNA: TGTGCCAGCAGCAAATGCCCCATTTGGTACGTC. Translation: CASSKCPIWYV.

The chain carries TRBV2 and TRBJ1-5; the D gene is possibly TRBD1 (6 bases). V was clipped by 1 base and J by 4 bases, with 8 bases between them. CDR1 is SNHLY, CDR2 FYNNEI, per germline. The CDR3 loop spans 14 amino acids. The CDR3 nucleotides read TGTGCCAGCAGTGAAGGCCAGGGGAATCAGCCCCAGCATTTT. This codes for CASSEGQGNQPQHF.

The rearrangement uses TRBV12-3 or TRBV12-4 and TRBJ2-7, with D possibly matching TRBD2 (5 bases). This CDR3 contains 11 residues. The V and J ends lost 6 bases and 3 bases respectively, with 6 bases between them. CDR3: CASSRGYEQYV. The CDR3 coding sequence is TGTGCCAGCAGCCGGGGCTACGAGCAGTACGTC.

The chain combines TRBV6-5 with TRBJ2-1, with D possibly matching TRBD1 (6 bases). Germline CDR1 MNHEY, CDR2 SVGAGI. V lost 0 bases, J lost 8 bases, and 17 bases lay in between. The CDR3 runs 16 residues. This chain's CDR3 is CASSYSGAGNWDEQFF. DNA of the CDR3: TGTGCCAGCAGTTACTCGGGGGCAGGGAATTGGGATGAGCAGTTCTTC.

In this sample, this clone turned up once. This chain joins TRBV9 and TRBJ1-2; D is perhaps TRBD1 (5 bases). The V end was cut by 5 bases, the J end by 4 bases, with 15 bases between. The CDR3 has 14 residues. The germline gives CDR1 SGDLS, CDR2 YYNGEE. The CDR3 DNA reads TGTGCCAGCAGGGAAGAGGGACTTGGCTATGGCTACACCTTC. Translating it yields CASREEGLGYGYTF.

The chain links TRBV7-9 to TRBJ1-1; no clear D gene. This CDR3 contains 15 residues. The germline gives CDR1 SEHNR, CDR2 FQNEAQ (reference sequence). The V gene lost 7 bases and the J gene lost 4 bases, with 19 bases spanning the gap. CDR3 sequence: CASIKSGRSTTEAFF. Here the CDR3 DNA reads TGTGCCAGCATCAAAAGTGGGAGATCGACCACTGAAGCTTTCTTT.

This chain joins TRBV5-1 and TRBJ2-3; no clear D. The CDR3 has 13 amino acids. Trimming cost V 1 base and J 6 bases, with 9 bases left between them. Germline CDR1 and CDR2: SGHRS and YFSETQ. CDR3 coding DNA: TGCGCCAGCAGCTTGTCCCAGGCGGATACGCAGTATTTT. Amino acids: CASSLSQADTQYF.

The chain carries TRBV28 and TRBJ1-2, with D possibly matching TRBD1 (6 bases). This CDR3 has 16 amino acids. The germline CDR1 and CDR2 sequences are MDHEN and SYDVKM. V was cut by 6 bases and J by 8 bases, with 25 bases left in between. DNA for the CDR3: TGTGCCAGCAGCCGGCTCGGACAGACTTCATCTATAGGCTACACCTTC. This codes for CASSRLGQTSSIGYTF.

The V gene is TRBV30, the J gene TRBJ1-1; D ambiguous. The CDR3 sequence is 12 residues long. Trimming pared 3 bases from V and 3 bases from J, leaving 8 bases between. Germline V gene data show CDR1 as GTSNPN and CDR2 as SVGIG (reference sequence). In nucleotides, the CDR3 is TGTGCCTGGAGGGCCGGAGACACTGAAGCTTTCTTT. Amino acid sequence: CAWRAGDTEAFF.

The V call is TRBV2, the J call TRBJ1-4; possibly TRBD1 for D (5 bases). With 6 bases removed from V and 4 bases from J, the gap between germline ends came to 6 bases. The CDR3 sequence is 12 residues long. Germline lookup yields CDR1 SNHLY and CDR2 FYNNEI. This chain's CDR3 is CASRQDNEKLFF. Here the CDR3 DNA reads TGTGCCAGCAGACAGGATAATGAAAAACTGTTTTTT.

The rearrangement joins TRBV15 to TRBJ1-2; no firm D call. The CDR3 has 16 residues. Trimming left V 0 bases short and J 3 bases short, with 14 bases between. Germline V lookup: CDR1 LNHNV, CDR2 YYDKDF (reference sequence). The CDR3 sequence: CATSRDEGTTYYGYTF. CDR3 bases: TGTGCCACCAGCAGAGATGAGGGCACCACTTACTATGGCTACACCTTC.

CDR3 DNA sequence: TGCGCCAGCAGCCAAGAGGGGGACGCTCGGAGGAATTCACCCCTCCACTTT. It is translated as CASSQEGDARRNSPLHF. The rearrangement uses TRBV4-3 and TRBJ1-6, with D possibly being TRBD1 (5 bases). The germline V and J ends were trimmed by 0 bases and 7 bases, with 16 bases remaining between them. The CDR3 sequence is 17 residues long. Germline loops: CDR1 LGHNA, CDR2 YSLEER.

This clone has more than one count but fewer than ten. This sequence joins TRBV7-9 and TRBJ2-5; TRBD2 is a possible D gene (6 bases). The CDR3 extends over 15 amino acids. V lost 1 base, J lost 4 bases, and 13 bases lay in between. CDR1 and CDR2 (germline): SEHNR, FQNEAQ (reference sequence). The CDR3 is CASSLVWQGGETQYF. CDR3 DNA: TGTGCCAGCAGCTTAGTGTGGCAGGGAGGAGAGACCCAGTACTTC.

The sample holds one count of this clone. The chain employs TRBV7-9 and TRBJ2-7, with 10 bases identical to TRBD2. The CDR3 totals 15 residues. Germline loops: CDR1 SEHNR, CDR2 FQNEAQ (reference sequence). After removal of 5 bases from V and 0 bases from J, the junction contained 4 bases not matched to a gene. CDR3 sequence: CASSQLAGSSYEQYV. The DNA for the CDR3 is TGTGCCAGCAGCCAACTAGCGGGGAGCTCCTACGAGCAGTACGTC.